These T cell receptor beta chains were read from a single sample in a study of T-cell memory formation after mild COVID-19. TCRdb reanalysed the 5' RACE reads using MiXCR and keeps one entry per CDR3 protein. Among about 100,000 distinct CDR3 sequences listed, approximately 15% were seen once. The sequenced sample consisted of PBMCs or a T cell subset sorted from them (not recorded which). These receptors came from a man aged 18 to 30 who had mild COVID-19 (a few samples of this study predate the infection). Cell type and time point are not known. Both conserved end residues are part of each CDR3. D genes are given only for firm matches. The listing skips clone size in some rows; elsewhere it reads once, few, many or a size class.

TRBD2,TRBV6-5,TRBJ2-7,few,TGTGCCAGCAGTTACTCCGGGGGGAGGGCCCAGGAGCAGTACTTC,CASSYSGGRAQEQYF
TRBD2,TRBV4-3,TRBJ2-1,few,TGCGCCAGCAGCCAAGATTTGGGACTAGCGACGAATGAGCAGTTCTTC,CASSQDLGLATNEQFF
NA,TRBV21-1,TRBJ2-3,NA,TGTGCCAGCAGCAAGGACTGTAGGGGGGGCCCTTATAGCACAGATACGCAGTATTTT,CASSKDCRGGPYSTDTQYF
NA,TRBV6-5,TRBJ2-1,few,TGTGCCAGCAGTTCCACCCCTGCCCGTTTCTCCTACAATGAGCAGTTCTTC,CASSSTPARFSYNEQFF
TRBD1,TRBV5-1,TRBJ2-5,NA,TGCGCCAGCAGCTTGGCTGGACGGACAGGGGCCCAAGAGACCCAGTACTTC,CASSLAGRTGAQETQYF
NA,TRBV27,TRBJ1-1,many,TGTGCCAGCGGGGCCCTAGGACCGTCTGGGGCTTTCTTT,CASGALGPSGAFF
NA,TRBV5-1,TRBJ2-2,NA,NA,CASSPPPGTGGEAVAPGSCFF
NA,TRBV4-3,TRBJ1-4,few,TGCGCCAGCAGCCAAGCTAGGACACAGAATGAAAAACTGTTTTTT,CASSQARTQNEKLFF
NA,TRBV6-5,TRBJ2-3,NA,TGTGCCAGCAGTTACTCACCGGGGCCCACAGATACGCAGTATTTT,CASSYSPGPTDTQYF
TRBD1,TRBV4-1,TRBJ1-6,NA,TGCGCCAGCAGCCATCCCGGGACAGGGTCACCCCTCCACTTT,CASSHPGTGSPLHF
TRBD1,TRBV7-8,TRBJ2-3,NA,TGTGCCAGCAGCTTACTTCGCCGCAGGGGGCGGCCGGGGACAGATACGCAGTATTTT,CASSLLRRRGRPGTDTQYF
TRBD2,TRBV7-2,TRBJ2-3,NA,TGTGCCAGCAGCCCAAGGACTAGCGGGGCTAGCACAGATACGCAGTATTTT,CASSPRTSGASTDTQYF
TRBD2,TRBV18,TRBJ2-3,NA,TGTGCCAGCTCGCGGGAGACGGGGATAGATACGCAGTATTTT,CASSRETGIDTQYF
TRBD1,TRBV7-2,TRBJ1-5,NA,TGTGCCAGCAGCCTAGACAGGGGCAATCAGCCCCAGCATTTT,CASSLDRGNQPQHF
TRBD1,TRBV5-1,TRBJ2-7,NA,TGCGCCAGCAGCACTGGACAGGGGTTAGTCGGGGACGAGCAGTACTTC,CASSTGQGLVGDEQYF
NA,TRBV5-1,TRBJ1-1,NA,TGCGCCAGCATAGGGGCCAACCCGAACACTGAAGCTTTCTTT,CASIGANPNTEAFF
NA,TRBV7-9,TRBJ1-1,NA,TGTGCCAGCAGCCATTGGGGTGAAGCTTTCTTT,CASSHWGEAFF
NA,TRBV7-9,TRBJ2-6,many,TGTGCCAGCAGTTCACAGGCCTCTGGGGCCAACGTCCTGACTTTC,CASSSQASGANVLTF
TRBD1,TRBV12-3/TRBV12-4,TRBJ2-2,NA,TGTGCCAGCAGGAACGACAGGGTTTCCGGGGAGCTGTTTTTT,CASRNDRVSGELFF
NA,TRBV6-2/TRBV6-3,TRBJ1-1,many,TGTGCCAGCACCCTCTCCCGCCTGGGCACTGAAGCTTTCTTT,CASTLSRLGTEAFF
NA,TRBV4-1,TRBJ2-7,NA,TGCGCCAGCAGCCAAGATTATCCAGAAACTTACGAGCAGTACTTC,CASSQDYPETYEQYF
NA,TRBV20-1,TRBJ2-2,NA,TGCAGTGCTAGTCGGCGGTCCAACACCGGGGAGCTGTTTTTT,CSASRRSNTGELFF
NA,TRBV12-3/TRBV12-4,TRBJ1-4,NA,TGTGCCAGCAGTTTTGTCCCAGTCGAAAAACTGTTTTTT,CASSFVPVEKLFF
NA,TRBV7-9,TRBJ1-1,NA,TGTGCCAGCAGCCCTACGTTGAACACTGAAGCTTTCTTT,CASSPTLNTEAFF
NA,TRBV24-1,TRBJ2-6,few,TGTGCCACCAGTAGGGGAAACTCTGGGGCCAACGTCCTGACTTTC,CATSRGNSGANVLTF
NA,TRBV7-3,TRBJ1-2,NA,TGTGCCAGCAGCTTAAAGGGGGGCAGCTATGGCTACACCTTC,CASSLKGGSYGYTF
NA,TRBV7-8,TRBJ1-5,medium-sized,TGTGCCAGCAGCTTAGTGGGGGCGGACGGAAATCAGCCCCAGCATTTT,CASSLVGADGNQPQHF
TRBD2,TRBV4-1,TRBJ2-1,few,TGCGCCAGCAGCCAAGACTGGACTAGCGGTTACAATGAGCAGTTCTTC,CASSQDWTSGYNEQFF
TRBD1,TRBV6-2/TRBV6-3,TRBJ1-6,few,TGTGCCAGCAGAAGCGGACAGGGGGTTAATTCACCCCTCCACTTT,CASRSGQGVNSPLHF
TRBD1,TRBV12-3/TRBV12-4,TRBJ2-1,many,TGTGCCAGCAGTTTAGGGACAGGCGAGTACAATGAGCAGTTCTTC,CASSLGTGEYNEQFF
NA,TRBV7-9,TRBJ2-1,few,TGTGCCAGCAGCCTCCCGGGGCCCTTTATCAATGAGCAGTTCTTC,CASSLPGPFINEQFF
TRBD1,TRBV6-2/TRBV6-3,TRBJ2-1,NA,TGTGCCAGCAGTGGACAGGGGCTCCCCTACAATGAGCAGTTCTTC,CASSGQGLPYNEQFF
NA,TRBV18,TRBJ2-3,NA,TGTGCCAGCTCGGGGGCCCCGGGCACAGATACGCAGTATTTT,CASSGAPGTDTQYF
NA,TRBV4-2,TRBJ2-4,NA,TGTGCCAGCAGCCAAGGTTGGGGGGAAAACATTCAGTACTTC,CASSQGWGENIQYF
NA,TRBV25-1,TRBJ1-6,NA,TGTGCCAGCAGTGAATACGAGACACAGAACTCACCCCTCCACTTT,CASSEYETQNSPLHF
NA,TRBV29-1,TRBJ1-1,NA,TGCAGCGTTGATGAAGGGGTGAACACTGAAGCTTTCTTT,CSVDEGVNTEAFF
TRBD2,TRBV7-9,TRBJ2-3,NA,TGTGCCAGCAGCTCCTGGGGACTAGCGGGCACAGATACGCAGTATTTT,CASSSWGLAGTDTQYF
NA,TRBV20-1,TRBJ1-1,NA,TGCAGTGCTAGTCTGAACACTGAAGCTTTCTTT,CSASLNTEAFF
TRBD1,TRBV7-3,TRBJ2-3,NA,TGTGCCAGCAGCCAGGACAGGGCCACAGATACGCAGTATTTT,CASSQDRATDTQYF
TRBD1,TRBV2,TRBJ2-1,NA,TGTGCCAGTATTGGGACAGGGCAAGACAATGAGCAGTTCTTC,CASIGTGQDNEQFF
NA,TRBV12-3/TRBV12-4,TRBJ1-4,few,TGTGCCAGCAGTTTGGACAGAATAACGGGGGAAAAACTGTTTTTT,CASSLDRITGEKLFF
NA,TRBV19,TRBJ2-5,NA,TGTGCCAGTAGTAAGAGGCAGGGGCGGCTTCAAGAGACCCAGTACTTC,CASSKRQGRLQETQYF
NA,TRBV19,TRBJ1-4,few,TGTGCCAGTATTCGACGGGGAGGCGATGAAAAACTGTTTTTT,CASIRRGGDEKLFF
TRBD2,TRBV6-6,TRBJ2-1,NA,TGTGCCAGCAGTTGGACTAGGGGAGGAGAGCAGTTCTTC,CASSWTRGGEQFF
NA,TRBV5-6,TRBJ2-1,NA,TGTGCCAGCAGCTTGCGGCATGAGCAGTTCTTC,CASSLRHEQFF
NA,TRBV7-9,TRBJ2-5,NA,TGTGCCAGCAGCCACCGCCGGGACACGAAAGAGACCCAGTACTTC,CASSHRRDTKETQYF